This passage covers 13 T cell receptor beta chains from one sample sequenced in a study of cytomegalovirus exposure and HLA in healthy donors. PCR primers comprised 60 Vbeta and 13 Jbeta primers. Profiled with immunoSEQ multiplex PCR; TCRdb holds only in-frame clones, not every one. The table has tens of thousands of clones, over 70% seen once; the top ten hold 32%. Sample: PBMCs. The origin of the receptors is a man in his fifties or sixties in good health and CMV-seropositive.

This clone has more than one count but fewer than ten. This chain joins TRBV7-9 and TRBJ2-7; D uncertain. Trimming pared 2 bases from V and 2 bases from J, leaving 7 bases between. The germline gives CDR1 SEHNR, CDR2 FQNEAQ (reference sequence). There are 13 residues in the CDR3. CDR3 sequence reads: CASSLNSPYEQYF. CDR3 coding DNA: TGTGCCAGCAGCTTAAACAGCCCCTACGAGCAGTACTTC. The whole variable domain, remainder taken from reference TRBV7-9 and TRBJ2-7, is DTGVSQNPRHKITKRGQNVTFRCDPISEHNRLYWYRQTLGQGPEFLTYFQNEAQLEKSRLLSDRFSAERPKGSFSTLEIQRTEQGDSAMYLCASSLNSPYEQYFGPGTRLTVT.

On this clone: A read error may produce the germline difference seen at one junction end. The chain carries TRBV5-1 and TRBJ1-2, with D possibly TRBD1 on 6 matching bases. The CDR3 contains 14 residues. Germline CDR1 SGHRS, CDR2 YFSETQ. For the CDR3, the DNA is TGTGCCAGCAGCCCAGGGGTTGAGGGGTTTGGCTACACCTTC. It codes for CASSPGVEGFGYTF. Drawing the rest from reference TRBV5-1 and TRBJ1-2, the complete variable domain is KAGVTQTPRYLIKTRGQQVTLSCSPISGHRSVSWYQQTPGQGLQFLFEYFSETQRNKGNFPGRFSGRQFSNSRSEMNVSTLELGDSALYLCASSPGVEGFGYTFGSGTRLTVV.

The CDR3 spells CAWSRGANTEAFF. The CDR3 DNA reads as TGTGCCTGGAGTAGGGGTGCGAACACTGAAGCTTTCTTT. J is TRBJ1-1 and V is TRBV30, with a weak D call TRBD1 (5 bases). Trimming cost V 2 bases and J 1 base, with 8 bases left between them. This CDR3 contains 13 residues. CDR1 is GTSNPN and CDR2 is SVGIG in the germline V gene (reference sequence).

This clone was seen only once. V gene TRBV10-2 combines with J gene TRBJ2-7, with 11 bases lining up with TRBD2. Germline-derived CDR1 and CDR2 are WSHSY and SAAADI. Germline trimming cut 3 bases from V and 4 bases from J; bases unmatched to any gene: 5. The CDR3 length is 15 residues. The CDR3 region has the DNA TGCGCCAGCAGTGACCTAGGACTAGCGGGTTACGAGCAGTACTTC. Protein product: CASSDLGLAGYEQYF.

About this clone itself: The junction and the germline gene differ at one end; a read error may be behind it. Other DNA variants within this sample encode the same CDR3. The V and J genes are TRBV7-9 and TRBJ1-2; D remains ambiguous. The V gene's germline CDR1 is SEHNR and CDR2 FQNEAQ (reference sequence). The CDR3 covers 14 residues. The CDR3 spells CASSLEAGYNGYTF. The CDR3 DNA is TGCGCCAGCAGCTTAGAGGCCGGGTACAATGGCTACACCTTC.

The chain employs TRBV10-2 and TRBJ1-4; D might be TRBD1 (6 bases). Per the germline V gene, CDR1 is WSHSY and CDR2 is SAAADI. There are 14 residues in the CDR3. V shed 6 bases and J shed 7 bases, with 15 bases lying between them. CDR3 in DNA: TGCGCCAGCAGAAGGACAGCGCCCGGTGAAAAACTGTTTTTT. It yields the protein CASRRTAPGEKLFF.

This chain links TRBV7-9 with TRBJ1-2, with D unresolved. The V gene lost 5 bases and the J gene lost 2 bases, with 9 bases spanning the gap. CDR1 is SEHNR and CDR2 is FQNEAQ in the germline V gene (reference sequence). The CDR3 sequence is 13 residues long. CDR3 loop: CASSPSVNYGYTF. The CDR3 DNA sequence: TGTGCCAGCAGCCCCTCAGTGAACTATGGCTACACCTTC.

The chain joins TRBV27 to TRBJ2-3; the match to TRBD1 covers 11 bases. J gave up 3 bases and V 5 bases, and 10 bases lay outside the gene matches. Germline V gives CDR1 MNHEY, CDR2 SMNVEV (reference sequence). CDR3 length: 17 amino acids. The CDR3 spells CASSIRRGTGGTDTQYF. The CDR3 coding sequence is TGTGCCAGCAGTATCCGCCGCGGGACAGGGGGTACAGATACGCAGTATTTT.

The CDR3 loop is CASKRSSYEQYF. The CDR3 nucleotides are TGTGCCAGCAAGCGGAGCTCCTACGAGCAGTACTTC. This chain links TRBV6-1 with TRBJ2-7; tentatively, D is TRBD2 (5 bases). The CDR3 consists of 12 residues. Germline values: CDR1 MNHNS, CDR2 SASEGT. V lost 7 bases and J 0 bases, leaving 7 bases between the germline ends.

Points on this clone: The junction and the germline gene differ at one end; a read error may be behind it. The chain couples TRBV27 to TRBJ2-6; TRBD1 is a possible D gene (5 bases). Germline assignment: CDR1 MNHEY and CDR2 SMNVEV (reference sequence). CDR3 size: 13 residues. This CDR3 is CASRYSGANGLTF. Written as DNA, the CDR3 is TGTGCCAGCAGATACTCTGGGGCCAACGGCCTGACTTTC.

The chain uses TRBV9 and TRBJ2-5, with D maybe TRBD2 (6 bases). Trimming left V 0 bases short and J 5 bases short, with 14 bases between. The germline CDR1 and CDR2 sequences are SGDLS and YYNGEE. The CDR3 runs 15 residues. The CDR3 protein is CASSVVSQGGETQYF. Written as DNA, the CDR3 is TGTGCCAGCAGCGTAGTTAGTCAGGGAGGCGAGACCCAGTACTTC.

The V gene is TRBV30, the J gene TRBJ1-1; D remains unclear. Germline lookup yields CDR1 GTSNPN and CDR2 SVGIG (reference sequence). The V end was cut by 3 bases, the J end by 0 bases, with 8 bases between. There are 13 residues in the CDR3. The CDR3 DNA is TGTGCCTGGAGGGGCATCATGAACACTGAAGCTTTCTTT. It codes for CAWRGIMNTEAFF.

The rearrangement joins TRBV6-1 to TRBJ1-1, with D possibly TRBD1 on 5 matching bases. V lost 4 bases, J lost 3 bases, and 18 bases lay in between. Germline-derived CDR1 and CDR2 are MNHNS and SASEGT. This CDR3 has 16 residues. The DNA of the CDR3 is TGTGCCAGCAGTGCAACCTCAGGAGGAGGGGACACTGAAGCTTTCTTT. This gives the protein CASSATSGGGDTEAFF.